Listed below are T cell receptor beta chains from one sample, sequenced in a study of blood T cell repertoires in COVID-19. This table comes from immunoSEQ multiplex PCR, and its TCRdb copy is limited to in-frame clones, with some not included. Of some 110,000 clones listed, roughly 91% are singletons. Sequencing input: peripheral blood. The receptors were sampled from a human donor in a cohort sampled during active COVID-19. Both conserved end residues are part of each CDR3.

v_gene: TRBV5-4; j_gene: TRBJ2-2; CDR3aa: CGKSGSVTGELFF
v_gene: TRBV4-1; j_gene: TRBJ2-2; CDR3aa: CASSPRDLGFRELFF
v_gene: TRBV10-3; j_gene: TRBJ2-3; CDR3aa: CATQGLGTRREPTDTQYF
v_gene: TRBV18; j_gene: TRBJ2-7; CDR3aa: CASSPPGLAKPHEQYF
v_gene: TRBV9; j_gene: TRBJ2-5; CDR3aa: CASSAGGRAGETQYF
v_gene: TRBV4-2; j_gene: TRBJ2-7; CDR3aa: CASSSRIGLGADEQYF
v_gene: TRBV28; j_gene: TRBJ1-6; CDR3aa: CASSPSDRPGSPLHF
v_gene: TRBV7-9; j_gene: TRBJ1-1; CDR3aa: CASSQRDRGNTEAFF
v_gene: TRBV2; j_gene: TRBJ1-4; CDR3aa: CASSEQGMAKLFF
v_gene: TRBV5-1; j_gene: TRBJ1-1; CDR3aa: CASSLGQGGTEAFF
v_gene: TRBV4-2; j_gene: TRBJ2-2; CDR3aa: CASSRGDRGNTGELFF
v_gene: TRBV21-1; j_gene: TRBJ1-3; CDR3aa: CASSKRGRATEGNTIYF
v_gene: TRBV7-9; j_gene: TRBJ1-1; CDR3aa: CASSPRGWGNTEAFF
v_gene: TRBV5-1; j_gene: TRBJ1-1; CDR3aa: CASSPGHGNTEAFF
v_gene: TRBV24-1; j_gene: TRBJ1-1; CDR3aa: CATSDSGRTEAFF
v_gene: TRBV6-5; j_gene: TRBJ2-7; CDR3aa: CASRPGQGRNEQYF
v_gene: TRBV29-1; j_gene: TRBJ2-2; CDR3aa: CSVEVRGNTGELFF
v_gene: TRBV7-2; j_gene: TRBJ2-5; CDR3aa: CASSRIQGKETQYF
v_gene: TRBV12-3/TRBV12-4; j_gene: TRBJ2-5; CDR3aa: CASSAGGTQYF
v_gene: TRBV7-2; j_gene: TRBJ2-7; CDR3aa: CASSLGWTSSQYF
v_gene: TRBV7-8; j_gene: TRBJ2-5; CDR3aa: CASSLEAGGETQYF
v_gene: TRBV25-1; j_gene: TRBJ2-5; CDR3aa: CASSPPTGFQETQYF
v_gene: TRBV7-9; j_gene: TRBJ2-7; CDR3aa: CASSLVGRYEQYF
v_gene: TRBV6-6; j_gene: TRBJ1-3; CDR3aa: CASSPTGVDSSGNTIYF
v_gene: TRBV12-3/TRBV12-4; j_gene: TRBJ1-1; CDR3aa: CASSRKQEAFF
v_gene: TRBV4-3; j_gene: TRBJ1-1; CDR3aa: CASSQETGNTEAFF
v_gene: TRBV11-2; j_gene: TRBJ2-2; CDR3aa: CASSSIIAITGELFF
v_gene: TRBV10-3; j_gene: TRBJ2-7; CDR3aa: CAIRVAGNLRVYEQYF
v_gene: TRBV7-8; j_gene: TRBJ2-3; CDR3aa: CASSLGLQSHTQYF
v_gene: TRBV6-5; j_gene: TRBJ2-7; CDR3aa: CASSPRTYYEQYF
v_gene: TRBV5-1; j_gene: TRBJ2-5; CDR3aa: CASSSDNPARETQYF
v_gene: TRBV18; j_gene: TRBJ1-5; CDR3aa: CASSTGSYSNQPQHF
v_gene: TRBV28; j_gene: TRBJ2-2; CDR3aa: CASRTGEGPGGELFF
v_gene: TRBV7-8; j_gene: TRBJ2-1; CDR3aa: CASSPRQGARTEQFF
v_gene: TRBV6-5; j_gene: TRBJ1-2; CDR3aa: CASRGWGTAYGYTF
v_gene: TRBV5-6; j_gene: TRBJ2-7; CDR3aa: CASSPDRVVEEQYF
v_gene: TRBV29-1; j_gene: TRBJ2-3; CDR3aa: CSVDRGTDTQYF